The clone carrying this T cell receptor (beta chain) showed up just a few times. The entry originates in a study of CD8+CD57+ T cells in acquired aplastic anemia. Across the whole study: Yields of DNA that came from sorted CD4+ and CD8+ cells averaged roughly 3.2 ug.

Profiles of TCR beta VDJ and CDR3 were generated from a genomic DNA template. TCRdb ran MiXCR on the reads and lists one entry per CDR3 protein. The sample has about 180,000 distinct CDR3 sequences, approximately 45% seen once. Deletions cut 8 bases from V and 3 bases from J, with 11 bases between. This CDR3 comprises 13 residues. Germline CDR1 reads SGHVS; CDR2 reads FQNEAQ. The sequence was obtained from a human donor in good health. Sequenced: sorted CD4+, CD8+, or CD8+CD57+ T cells (not recorded which) from PBMCs. The chain links TRBV7-8 to TRBJ1-5; a weak D match, TRBD1 (5 bases). The CDR3 region has the DNA TGTGCCAGCGGCCAGGGCTACAATCAGCCCCAGCATTTT. It yields the protein CASGQGYNQPQHF.